This T cell receptor beta chain appears in the sequencing data of a study of PD-1 blockade in classical Hodgkin lymphoma. Study-level points and caveats: A reduction in baseline TCR diversity was reportedly seen in newly diagnosed patients relative to healthy donors.

The time point denotes: cycle 4 day 1 (C4D1), after 5 to 7 weeks of nivolumab. Every patient relapsed after autologous stem cell transplantation, and brentuximab vedotin exposure varied. Patients had relapsed/refractory classical Hodgkin lymphoma with complete response, partial response or progressive disease as best response. CDR1 is MDHEN and CDR2 is SYDVKM in the germline V gene. The CDR3 sequence is 16 residues long. The ends lost 2 bases at V and 2 bases at J; junction bases unmatched: 9. As regards this clone: Its antigen is not identified.

The repertoire was sequenced with immunoSEQ multiplex PCR; TCRdb's copy has only in-frame clones and lacks some. The sample yields fewer than 100,000 clones, 93% seen once. The TCR sequence derives from a human donor with classical Hodgkin lymphoma. The rearrangement uses TRBV28 and TRBJ2-7; the match to TRBD1 covers 7 bases. Sequenced here: peripheral blood mononuclear cells (PBMCs), sampled before the fourth cycle of nivolumab. CDR3 region: CASSLPLYRGTYEQYF. CDR3 sequence (DNA): TGTGCCAGCAGTTTACCATTATACAGGGGAACCTACGAGCAGTACTTC. The full variable domain, rest sourced from reference TRBV28 and TRBJ2-7, is DVKVTQSSRYLVKRTGEKVFLECVQDMDHENMFWYRQDPGLGLRLIYFSYDVKMKEKGDIPEGYSVSREKKERFSLILESASTNQTSMYLCASSLPLYRGTYEQYFGPGTRLTVT.